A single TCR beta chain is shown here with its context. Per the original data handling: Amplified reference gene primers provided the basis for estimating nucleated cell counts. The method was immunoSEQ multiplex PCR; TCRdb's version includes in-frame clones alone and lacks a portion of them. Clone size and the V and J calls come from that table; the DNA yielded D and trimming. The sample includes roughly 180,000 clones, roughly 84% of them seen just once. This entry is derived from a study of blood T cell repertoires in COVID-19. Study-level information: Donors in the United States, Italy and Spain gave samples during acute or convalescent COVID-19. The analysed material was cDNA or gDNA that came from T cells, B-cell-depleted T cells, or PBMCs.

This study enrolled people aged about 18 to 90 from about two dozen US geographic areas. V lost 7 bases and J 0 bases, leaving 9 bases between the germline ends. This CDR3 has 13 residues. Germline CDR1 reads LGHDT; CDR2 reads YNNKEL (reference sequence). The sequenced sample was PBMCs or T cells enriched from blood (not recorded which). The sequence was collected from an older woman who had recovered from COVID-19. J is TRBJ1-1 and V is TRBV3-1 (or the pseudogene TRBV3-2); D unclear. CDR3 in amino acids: CASTSPVNTEAFF. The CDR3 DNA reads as TGTGCCAGCACCTCCCCTGTGAACACTGAAGCTTTCTTT.